A single sample is the source of the 24 T cell receptor beta chains below, sequenced in a study of T cell changes during pregnancy in multiple sclerosis. Using immunoSEQ multiplex PCR, the repertoire was profiled, and TCRdb retains in-frame clones only, with some absent. Of about 45,000 clones listed, more than 85% are singletons. Sequenced here: CD8+ T cells from peripheral blood mononuclear cells, sampled in the second trimester of pregnancy. The receptors originated from a female donor with multiple sclerosis, enrolled in a pregnancy study.

This clone is a singleton in its sample. The chain joins TRBV7-2 to TRBJ2-2; tentatively, D is TRBD2 (6 bases). The CDR3 sequence is 12 residues long. Germline CDR1 reads SGHTA; CDR2 reads FQGNSA. The germline V and J ends were trimmed by 7 bases and 10 bases, with 13 bases remaining between them. CDR3 bases: TGTGCCAGCATCGACGGGAGCCTGGAGCTGTTTTTT. This sequence encodes CASIDGSLELFF.

The rearrangement joins TRBV9 to TRBJ2-7; 8 nucleotides line up with TRBD1. Germline V gene lookup returns CDR1 SGDLS and CDR2 YYNGEE. The CDR3 length is 16 residues. After removal of 3 bases from V and 6 bases from J, the junction contained 14 bases not matched to a gene. The CDR3 coding sequence is TGTGCCAGCAGCGCGAACAAACAGGGGGTCGTAGCCGAGCAGTACTTC. It encodes CASSANKQGVVAEQYF.

This chain uses TRBV29-1 with TRBJ1-2, with 10 bases identical to TRBD1. The CDR3 loop spans 15 amino acids. J was trimmed by 5 bases and V by 4 bases; bases with no gene match: 10. Germline CDR1 SQVTM, CDR2 ANQGSEA. CDR3 DNA sequence: TGCAGCGTTGGGGGACGGACAGGGGGGCAATATGGCTACACCTTC. Amino acid sequence: CSVGGRTGGQYGYTF. Looking up the rest from reference TRBV29-1 and TRBJ1-2 gives the full variable domain: SAVISQKPSRDICQRGTSLTIQCQVDSQVTMMFWYRQQPGQSLTLIATANQGSEATYESGFVIDKFPISRPNLTFSTLTVSNMSPEDSSIYLCSVGGRTGGQYGYTFGSGTRLTVV.

The rearrangement joins TRBV19 to TRBJ1-1; D unclear. The CDR3 is made up of 13 amino acids. CDR1 is LNHDA and CDR2 is SQIVND in the germline V gene (reference sequence). The V and J ends lost 3 bases and 8 bases respectively, with 13 bases between them. The CDR3 region has the DNA TGTGCCAGTAGTATTGGGAGATTAAGGGAAGCTTTCTTT. This sequence encodes CASSIGRLREAFF.

The CDR3 nucleotides are TGTGCCAGCAGTTTAGCCCAGGGGTATGGCTACACCTTC. Residues: CASSLAQGYGYTF. V gene TRBV27 combines with J gene TRBJ1-2; tentative D call: TRBD1 (6 bases). V was cut by 2 bases and J by 5 bases, with 9 bases left in between. Germline V gene sequence: CDR1 MNHEY, CDR2 SMNVEV (reference sequence). This CDR3 has 13 residues.

The chain carries TRBV4-1 and TRBJ1-2; D remains unclear. The V end lost 0 bases, the J end lost 5 bases, and 10 bases lay between the germline ends. Germline loops: CDR1 MGHRA, CDR2 YSYEKL. The CDR3 spans 14 residues. CDR3 loop: CASSQEERGYGYTF. CDR3 in DNA: TGCGCCAGCAGCCAAGAAGAAAGAGGGTATGGCTACACCTTC.

J is TRBJ2-3 and V is TRBV6-4, with 8 positions matching TRBD2. The CDR3 has 15 residues. After removal of 8 bases from V and 2 bases from J, the junction contained 9 bases not matched to a gene. The germline CDR1 and CDR2 sequences are MRHNA and SNTAGT. CDR3: CASHSTGGPTDTQYF. The CDR3 nucleotides are TGTGCCAGCCACTCCACGGGGGGGCCCACAGATACGCAGTATTTT.

The gene calls are TRBV7-8 and TRBJ1-2; D is undetermined. Germline V gives CDR1 SGHVS, CDR2 FQNEAQ. The ends were cut back, 1 base at V and 1 base at J, with 22 bases in the middle. This CDR3 has 19 residues. CDR3: CASSLVTVGSTSDNYGYTF. For the CDR3, the DNA is TGTGCCAGCAGCTTAGTGACGGTGGGCAGTACAAGTGATAACTATGGCTACACCTTC.

The chain is built from TRBV6-1 and TRBJ2-3; 7 nucleotides align to TRBD2. The V gene end was trimmed by 1 base and the J gene end by 2 bases; junction bases not matched to a gene: 12. This CDR3 region has 18 residues. Germline V gene sequence: CDR1 MNHNS, CDR2 SASEGT. CDR3 region: CASSEVSAAGSLTDTQYF. The CDR3 DNA follows: TGTGCCAGCAGTGAAGTCTCGGCAGCGGGGTCCCTCACAGATACGCAGTATTTT.

V usage is TRBV10-3 and J usage is TRBJ2-3, with 9 bases lining up with TRBD2. The CDR3 covers 15 residues. V lost 0 bases to trimming and J lost 5 bases; unmatched junction nucleotides: 3. Germline loops: CDR1 ENHRY, CDR2 SYGVKD. The CDR3 coding sequence is TGTGCCATCAGTGAGTCGGAGACTAGCGGAGATACGCAGTATTTT. It translates to CAISESETSGDTQYF.

The genes are TRBV13 and TRBJ2-5; 7 bases are a match to TRBD1. V trimming: 4 bases; J trimming: 5 bases; junction bases outside the gene matches: 7. The CDR3 consists of 14 residues. The V gene's germline CDR1 is PRHDT and CDR2 FYEKMQ (reference sequence). CDR3 amino acids: CASSSTGEWETQYF. The DNA of the CDR3 is TGTGCCAGCAGCTCAACAGGGGAGTGGGAGACCCAGTACTTC.

The V and J genes are TRBV9 and TRBJ2-3, with TRBD2 as a possible D gene (5 bases). This CDR3 is 14 amino acids long. Germline-derived CDR1 and CDR2 are SGDLS and YYNGEE. Trimming shortened V by 0 bases and J by 6 bases, and 11 bases separated the two germline ends. CDR3 nucleotides: TGTGCCAGCAGCGTAGTACAGCGCGGGGATACGCAGTATTTT. Translation gives CASSVVQRGDTQYF.

The gene calls are TRBV4-1 and TRBJ1-5, with D unclear. V lost 0 bases and J 12 bases, leaving 12 bases between the germline ends. Germline loops: CDR1 MGHRA, CDR2 YSYEKL. The CDR3 is 13 amino acids. DNA of the CDR3: TGCGCCAGCAGCCAAGAAGAAAGTAGTCACCAGCATTTT. Translating it yields CASSQEESSHQHF.

This chain joins TRBV27 and TRBJ1-4; TRBD1 matches at 7 bases. The CDR3 consists of 15 residues. Germline V gene sequence: CDR1 MNHEY, CDR2 SMNVEV (reference sequence). V lost 4 bases to trimming and J lost 4 bases; unmatched junction nucleotides: 6. The CDR3: CASSSGTVINEKLFF. CDR3 sequence (DNA): TGTGCCAGCAGTTCCGGGACAGTGATTAATGAAAAACTGTTTTTT.

The chain combines TRBV13 with TRBJ2-1; TRBD2 might be the D (6 bases). The CDR3 extends over 15 amino acids. The V end was cut by 5 bases, the J end by 0 bases, with 11 bases between. The germline CDR1 and CDR2 sequences are PRHDT and FYEKMQ (reference sequence). The CDR3 sequence: CASSTSRSSYNEQFF. The CDR3 region has the DNA TGTGCCAGCAGCACTAGCCGCAGCTCCTACAATGAGCAGTTCTTC.

The gene calls are TRBV16 and TRBJ2-7; 7 positions agree with TRBD1. The CDR3 extends over 12 amino acids. V lost 5 bases and J lost 3; bases outside the gene matches: 1. Germline values: CDR1 KGHSY, CDR2 FQNENV. This CDR3 is CASSSGGYEQYF. The CDR3 bases are TGTGCCAGCAGCTCAGGGGGCTACGAGCAGTACTTC.

V is TRBV6-6 and J is TRBJ2-1; tentative D call: TRBD1 (6 bases). The CDR3 contains 14 residues. Trimming cost V 7 bases and J 3 bases, with 13 bases left between them. The germline CDR1 and CDR2 sequences are MNHNY and SVGAGI (reference sequence). CDR3 loop: CASILDRDYNEQFF. DNA of the CDR3: TGTGCCAGCATCCTGGACAGAGACTACAATGAGCAGTTCTTC.

J is TRBJ2-1 and V is TRBV13; TRBD1 matches at 7 bases. The CDR3 is 15 amino acids. Trimming took 7 bases from V and 10 from J; bases not matched to a gene: 16. Germline V lookup: CDR1 PRHDT, CDR2 FYEKMQ (reference sequence). The CDR3, as DNA: TGTGCCAGCACCCGACCGACAGGGAAATACGGGGAGCAGTTCTTC. Protein: CASTRPTGKYGEQFF.

The chain joins TRBV11-2 to TRBJ2-7, with D maybe TRBD2 (5 bases). This CDR3 region has 18 residues. V lost 2 bases and J lost 4, with 24 bases in between. The germline V gene has CDR1 SGHAT and CDR2 FQNNGV. This CDR3 is CASSLLPRPAETSYEQYF. The DNA for the CDR3 is TGTGCCAGCAGCTTACTCCCGCGGCCAGCGGAAACGTCTTACGAGCAGTACTTC.

The rearrangement uses TRBV6-4 and TRBJ2-3, with 12 bases lining up with TRBD1. V shed 0 bases, J shed 6 bases, and the junction held 4 bases outside the gene matches. Germline values: CDR1 MRHNA, CDR2 SNTAGT. CDR3 size: 16 residues. The CDR3 protein is CASSDSGQGAVDTQYF. The CDR3 bases are TGTGCCAGCAGTGACTCGGGACAGGGGGCCGTCGATACGCAGTATTTT.

The J gene is TRBJ2-7, the V gene TRBV25-1, with a tentative D call TRBD1 (6 bases). Between the trimmed V and J ends, which lost 8 bases and 0 bases, there was a span of 17 bases. CDR1 and CDR2 from the germline V gene are MGHDK and SYGVNS. The length of the CDR3 is 15 residues. The CDR3 nucleotides are TGTGCCAGCTCATGGGGGCAGGGCACCTCCTACGAGCAGTACTTC. Its translation is CASSWGQGTSYEQYF.

This clone was observed a few times. V usage is TRBV6-5 and J usage is TRBJ2-5; D might be TRBD1 (5 bases). This CDR3 has 13 amino acids. V lost 2 bases and J lost 5, with 9 bases in between. From germline, CDR1 is MNHEY and CDR2 SVGAGI. The CDR3 protein is CASSYAGWETQYF. CDR3 DNA sequence: TGTGCCAGCAGTTACGCAGGGTGGGAGACCCAGTACTTC.

The chain has TRBV7-2 and TRBJ2-7; D might be TRBD1 (5 bases). Trimming removed 7 bases at V and 2 bases at J, with 15 bases between. The germline V gene encodes CDR1 SGHTA and CDR2 FQGNSA. The CDR3 has 14 residues. DNA of the CDR3: TGTGCCAGCACCTTCTGGGGCGGAACCTACGAGCAGTACTTC. This encodes CASTFWGGTYEQYF. The full variable domain, in which reference TRBV7-2 and TRBJ2-7 provide the parts outside the CDR3, is GAGVSQSPSNKVTEKGKDVELRCDPISGHTALYWYRQSLGQGLEFLIYFQGNSAPDKSGLPSDRFSAERTGGSVSTLTIQRTQQEDSAVYLCASTFWGGTYEQYFGPGTRLTVT.

V usage is TRBV5-1 and J usage is TRBJ1-5; D may be TRBD1 (5 bases). The CDR3 consists of 14 residues. V was cut by 0 bases and J by 6 bases, with 10 bases left in between. CDR1 is SGHRS, CDR2 YFSETQ, per germline. CDR3 region: CASSLAGIGQPQHF. The CDR3 DNA reads TGCGCCAGCAGCTTGGCAGGGATTGGTCAGCCCCAGCATTTT.